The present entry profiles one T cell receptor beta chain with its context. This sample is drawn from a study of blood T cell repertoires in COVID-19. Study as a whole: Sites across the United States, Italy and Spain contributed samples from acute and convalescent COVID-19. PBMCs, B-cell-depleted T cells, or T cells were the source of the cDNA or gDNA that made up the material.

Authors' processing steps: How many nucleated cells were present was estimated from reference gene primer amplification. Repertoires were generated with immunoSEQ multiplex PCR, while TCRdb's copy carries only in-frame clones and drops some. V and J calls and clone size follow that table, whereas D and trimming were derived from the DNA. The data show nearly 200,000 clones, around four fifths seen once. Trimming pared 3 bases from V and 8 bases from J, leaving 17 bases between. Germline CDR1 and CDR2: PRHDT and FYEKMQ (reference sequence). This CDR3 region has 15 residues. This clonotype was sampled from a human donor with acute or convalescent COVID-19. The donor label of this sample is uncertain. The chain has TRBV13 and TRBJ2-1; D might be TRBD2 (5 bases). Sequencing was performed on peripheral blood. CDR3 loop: CASSFRWESGDEQFF. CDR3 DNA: TGTGCCAGCAGCTTTAGATGGGAGTCAGGCGATGAGCAGTTCTTC.